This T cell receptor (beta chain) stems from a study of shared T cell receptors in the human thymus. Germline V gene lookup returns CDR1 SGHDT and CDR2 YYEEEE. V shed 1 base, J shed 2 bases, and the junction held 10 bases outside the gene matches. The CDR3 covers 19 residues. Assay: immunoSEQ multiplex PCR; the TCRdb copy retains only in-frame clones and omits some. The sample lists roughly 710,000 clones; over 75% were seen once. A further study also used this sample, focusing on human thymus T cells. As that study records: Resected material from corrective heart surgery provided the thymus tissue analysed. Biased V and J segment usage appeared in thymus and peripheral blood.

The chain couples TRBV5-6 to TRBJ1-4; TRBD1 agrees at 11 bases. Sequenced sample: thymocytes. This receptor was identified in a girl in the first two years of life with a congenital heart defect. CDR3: CASSLMDRGREGTNEKLFF. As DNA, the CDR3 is TGTGCCAGCAGCTTGATGGACAGGGGGCGAGAGGGGACTAATGAAAAACTGTTTTTT. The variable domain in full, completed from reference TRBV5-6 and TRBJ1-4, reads DAGVTQSPTHLIKTRGQQVTLRCSPKSGHDTVSWYQQALGQGPQFIFQYYEEEERQRGNFPDRFSGHQFPNYSSELNVNALLLGDSALYLCASSLMDRGREGTNEKLFFGSGTQLSVL.